The rows below give T cell receptor beta chains drawn from one sample of a study of T cells after yellow fever vaccination. MiXCR, applied by TCRdb to the 5' RACE reads, yields one record per CDR3 protein. The data show some 350,000 distinct CDR3 sequences, more than 8.5% seen once. The sequenced sample was PBMCs, obtained on the day of the first yellow fever vaccination. The receptors come from a man aged 18 to 30 who received the YFV17D yellow fever vaccine. The CDR3 runs from the conserved cysteine through the conserved F or W. A D gene is named only where the DNA matches it firmly.

D gene: -; V gene: TRBV10-3; CDR3 protein: CAISVAPAEETQYF
D gene: -; V gene: TRBV29-1; CDR3 protein: CSVDLGIQETQYF
D gene: -; V gene: TRBV6-5; CDR3 protein: CASSYSVGNTEAFF
D gene: -; V gene: TRBV7-2; CDR3 protein: CASSLRGTTRETQYF
D gene: TRBD1; V gene: TRBV29-1; CDR3 protein: CSALQGARREAFF
D gene: TRBD2; V gene: TRBV7-6; CDR3 protein: CASSTRLAGEQYF
D gene: -; V gene: TRBV11-3; CDR3 protein: CASSLVGQSEQYF
D gene: -; V gene: TRBV3-1; CDR3 protein: CASSHSGTEAFF
D gene: -; V gene: TRBV7-2; CDR3 protein: CASSFFGPYNEQFF
D gene: TRBD2; V gene: TRBV7-2; CDR3 protein: CASSPPGLAGSEQFF
D gene: TRBD2; V gene: TRBV11-2; CDR3 protein: CASSSRLAGVRYQETQYF
D gene: TRBD2; V gene: TRBV5-1; CDR3 protein: CASSFGTSGGKETQYF
D gene: -; V gene: TRBV15; CDR3 protein: CATSSPSGQTQYF
D gene: -; V gene: TRBV24-1; CDR3 protein: CATSDFAGVDTQYF
D gene: -; V gene: TRBV12-3/TRBV12-4; CDR3 protein: CASSPAIGYTF
D gene: -; V gene: TRBV6-5; CDR3 protein: CASSYSGGLRNEQFF
D gene: -; V gene: TRBV19; CDR3 protein: CASSRDKPSGYTF
D gene: TRBD2; V gene: TRBV28; CDR3 protein: CASKAGGQNEQFF
D gene: -; V gene: TRBV19; CDR3 protein: CASSIDPSNTEAFF
D gene: -; V gene: TRBV4-1; CDR3 protein: CASSWIGAGEAFF
D gene: -; V gene: TRBV11-2; CDR3 protein: CASSWDGRNTEAFF
D gene: -; V gene: TRBV19; CDR3 protein: CASSIVQGYSPLHF
D gene: -; V gene: TRBV5-1; CDR3 protein: CASTADPNTEAFF
D gene: -; V gene: TRBV28; CDR3 protein: CASRRVISYNSPLHF
D gene: -; V gene: TRBV6-5; CDR3 protein: CASSYKAGDDEQFF
D gene: -; V gene: TRBV30; CDR3 protein: CAWSHAGRISGATWGSPLHF
D gene: -; V gene: TRBV7-9; CDR3 protein: CASSLQYTGELFF
D gene: -; V gene: TRBV3-1; CDR3 protein: CASSPGQTAGNIQYF
D gene: -; V gene: TRBV27; CDR3 protein: CASGAGARGNTIYF
D gene: TRBD1; V gene: TRBV18; CDR3 protein: CASSQGAERNTQYF
D gene: TRBD2; V gene: TRBV6-1; CDR3 protein: CASSGVLAGGQYF
D gene: TRBD1; V gene: TRBV12-3/TRBV12-4; CDR3 protein: CASSLVGTGPGELFF
D gene: TRBD1; V gene: TRBV6-6; CDR3 protein: CASSPRDRLTQYF
D gene: -; V gene: TRBV6-5; CDR3 protein: CASSYGNVGGEQFF
D gene: TRBD1; V gene: TRBV20-1; CDR3 protein: CSVPGQGFEKLFF